This T cell receptor beta chain was observed in a study of cytomegalovirus exposure and HLA in healthy donors. Study outcomes and limitations: Later genetic work tied a missense DCLRE1C variant to beta-chain V and J trimming. The dataset shows that most TCR sequences were rare, while some public TCRs occurred in many donors.

With regard to this clone: Its antigen is still unknown.

The primer mix had 60 Vbeta and 13 Jbeta primers. Per the original methods: There were around 77 million unique TCR beta chains by a later count, and 10 million to 12 million of them were shared. Data came from immunoSEQ multiplex PCR; TCRdb stores just in-frame clones and leaves some out. D and trimming were read from the DNA, whereas the V and J calls and clone size are those reported in that table. The sample contains under 200,000 clones, 70% to 80% of which appear only once. The CDR3 extends over 18 amino acids. The germline V gene has CDR1 MGHDK and CDR2 SYGVNS. V dropped 3 bases and J dropped 5; count of bases not matched to a gene: 14.

Sequenced input: PBMCs. The chain recombines TRBV25-1 with TRBJ1-2; the match to TRBD1 covers 11 bases. The receptor was derived from a man aged 50-60 years in good health and CMV-seropositive. This CDR3 reads CASSETPGQGGKAYGYTF. The CDR3 DNA follows: TGTGCCAGCAGTGAGACCCCGGGACAGGGGGGGAAGGCATATGGCTACACCTTC.